What follows are 18 T cell receptor beta chains derived from one specimen sequenced in a study of OX40 agonist ivuxolimab in advanced cancers. Assay used: immunoSEQ multiplex PCR; TCRdb lists only in-frame clones, some missing. The sample holds about 90,000 clones, approximately 91% seen once. This material consisted of CD4+ or CD8+ T cells sorted from blood, taken in a trial of the OX40 agonist ivuxolimab. The receptors come from an adult with an advanced solid tumor such as melanoma, head and neck, liver or kidney cancer.

The chain combines TRBV27 with TRBJ2-2; D is ambiguous. Trimming removed 6 bases at V and 5 bases at J, with 16 bases between. This CDR3 is 15 amino acids long. Germline V CDR1 and CDR2: MNHEY, SMNVEV (reference sequence). Here the CDR3 reads CASRLIEARTGELFF. The CDR3 DNA follows: TGTGCCAGCAGACTTATAGAAGCAAGGACCGGGGAGCTGTTTTTT.

The rearrangement joins TRBV5-4 to TRBJ2-3; D call uncertain. V lost 2 bases to trimming and J lost 4 bases, with 8 bases between them. The germline CDR1 and CDR2 sequences are SGHNT and YYREEE (reference sequence). CDR3 length equals 13 residues. CDR3 protein: CASSLAPPDTQYF. DNA for the CDR3: TGTGCCAGCAGCTTAGCCCCACCAGATACGCAGTATTTT.

In its sample, this clone was seen many times. This sequence joins TRBV9 and TRBJ2-7, with D perhaps TRBD2 (6 bases). CDR3 length equals 15 residues. Germline V gene sequence: CDR1 SGDLS, CDR2 YYNGEE. Trimming took 2 bases from V and 0 from J, leaving 12 bases between them. This CDR3 is CASSVGTLSSYEQYF. The CDR3 region has the DNA TGTGCCAGCAGCGTCGGGACTCTAAGCTCCTACGAGCAGTACTTC.

Regarding this clone: One end of the junction is discordant with germline, which a read error may explain. The chain carries TRBV5-1 and TRBJ2-3, with a tentative D call TRBD1 (6 bases). The CDR3 spans 16 residues. Germline V gives CDR1 SGHRS, CDR2 YFSETQ. This CDR3 reads CASTPTGPTATGTQYF. The CDR3, as DNA: TGCGCCAGCACCCCGACAGGACCCACCGCGACAGGTACGCAGTATTTT.

V usage is TRBV18 and J usage is TRBJ2-1; 14 positions match TRBD2. The CDR3 contains 15 residues. Trimming took 4 bases from V and 12 from J; bases not matched to a gene: 8. Germline CDR1 KGHSH, CDR2 LQKENI. The CDR3 sequence: CASSLAGTSGSGQFF. The CDR3 bases are TGTGCCAGCTCACTAGCCGGGACTAGCGGGAGTGGGCAGTTCTTC.

The chain has TRBV19 and TRBJ1-5, with D maybe TRBD1 (5 bases). The CDR3 runs 14 residues. Looked up from germline, CDR1 is LNHDA and CDR2 is SQIVND (reference sequence). The V end lost 11 bases, the J end lost 5 bases, and 19 bases lay between the germline ends. This CDR3 is CACSRGVVDQPQHF. The CDR3 region has the DNA TGTGCCTGTTCGAGAGGGGTTGTCGATCAGCCCCAGCATTTT. Full variable domain (remainder filled in from reference TRBV19 and TRBJ1-5): DGGITQSPKYLFRKEGQNVTLSCEQNLNHDAMYWYRQDPGQGLRLIYYSQIVNDFQKGDIAEGYSVSREKKESFPLTVTSAQKNPTAFYLCACSRGVVDQPQHFGDGTRLSIL.

This clone has more than one count but fewer than ten. This chain joins TRBV6-5 and TRBJ2-7; TRBD1 aligns across 12 bases. The CDR3 has 16 amino acids. Germline V CDR1 and CDR2: MNHEY, SVGAGI. Unmatched junction bases numbered 8, after V lost 2 bases and J lost 6 bases. The CDR3 coding sequence is TGTGCCAGCAGTTACGGACCGGGACAGGGGGCTGGCGAGCAGTACTTC. The encoded protein is CASSYGPGQGAGEQYF.

The V and J genes are TRBV6-1 and TRBJ2-3; 9 bases agree with TRBD1. The CDR3 extends over 13 amino acids. CDR1 is MNHNS, CDR2 SASEGT, per germline. With 7 bases clipped from V and 7 bases from J, the junction kept 6 bases outside the gene matches. CDR3 loop: CASISGTGYTQYF. CDR3 nucleotides: TGTGCCAGCATTTCAGGGACAGGGTATACGCAGTATTTT.

J is TRBJ2-7 and V is TRBV7-8; 7 bases are a match to TRBD1. The CDR3 covers 16 residues. Per the germline V gene, CDR1 is SGHVS and CDR2 is FQNEAQ. With V trimmed by 1 base and J by 0 bases, 6 bases remained unmatched. The CDR3 reads CASSLETGILSYEQYF. CDR3 coding DNA: TGTGCCAGCAGCTTAGAGACAGGGATCCTCTCCTACGAGCAGTACTTC.

The chain is built from TRBV7-9 and TRBJ2-3; 8 bases match TRBD2. Germline lookup yields CDR1 SEHNR and CDR2 FQNEAQ (reference sequence). V shed 7 bases and J 2 bases; nucleotides not matched to a gene: 5. This CDR3 comprises 14 residues. CDR3 residues: CASMRAGVTDTQYF. For the CDR3, the DNA is TGTGCCAGCATGAGAGCGGGGGTCACAGATACGCAGTATTTT.

This clone has a single count. This chain connects TRBV6-1 to TRBJ2-1; 8 nucleotides align to TRBD2. The germline V gene encodes CDR1 MNHNS and CDR2 SASEGT. After removal of 2 bases from V and 12 bases from J, the junction contained 12 bases not matched to a gene. The CDR3 has 15 amino acids. As DNA, the CDR3 is TGTGCCAGCAGTGAACTACTAGCCGGGGGGGCTGGGCAGTTCTTC. Its translation: CASSELLAGGAGQFF.

The V gene is TRBV11-1, the J gene TRBJ2-3; no definite D call. The CDR3 covers 14 residues. V lost 0 bases and J lost 6, with 10 bases in between. Germline lookup yields CDR1 SGHAT and CDR2 FQDESV (reference sequence). CDR3 sequence (DNA): TGTGCCAGCAGCTTAGCACAGTCTAGTGATACGCAGTATTTT. It translates to CASSLAQSSDTQYF.

The chain employs TRBV10-3 and TRBJ2-7, with 9 bases matching TRBD1. The junction had 9 bases not matched to a gene; V was cut back by 8 bases and J by 7 bases. This CDR3 is built from 13 residues. Germline V CDR1 and CDR2: ENHRY, SYGVKD. For the CDR3, the DNA is TGTGCCATCTCTGCACAGGGGGCGGGGGAGCAGTACTTC. The encoded protein is CAISAQGAGEQYF.

The chain couples TRBV7-7 to TRBJ2-2; D is undetermined. V was cut by 5 bases and J by 6 bases, with 10 bases left in between. Germline loops: CDR1 SSHAT, CDR2 FNYEAQ (reference sequence). The CDR3 covers 13 residues. The CDR3 region is CASSPQLAGELFF. In DNA form, the CDR3 reads TGTGCCAGCAGCCCCCAGTTGGCCGGGGAGCTGTTTTTT.

The V gene is TRBV9, the J gene TRBJ2-5; 11 nucleotides agree with TRBD2. Germline V gene data show CDR1 as SGDLS and CDR2 as YYNGEE. The CDR3 has 16 amino acids. J gave up 5 bases and V 0 bases, and 6 bases lay outside the gene matches. Here the CDR3 reads CASSVGASGRWETQYF. CDR3 coding DNA: TGTGCCAGCAGCGTAGGGGCTAGCGGGAGGTGGGAGACCCAGTACTTC.

The CDR3 spells CASSLGGQGPYNEQFF. The CDR3 nucleotides read TGTGCCAGCAGCTTAGGGGGGCAGGGACCGTACAATGAGCAGTTCTTC. The chain has TRBV13 and TRBJ2-1, with D possibly being TRBD1 or TRBD2 (5 bases each). V was pared by 0 bases and J by 4 bases, with 13 bases between. There are 16 residues in the CDR3. Germline-derived CDR1 and CDR2 are PRHDT and FYEKMQ (reference sequence).

The chain joins TRBV4-2 to TRBJ2-5; 7 bases are a match to TRBD2. Germline V CDR1 and CDR2: LGHNA, YNFKEQ. The V and J ends lost 0 bases and 4 bases, in that order; junction bases with no gene match: 8. The CDR3 covers 16 residues. For the CDR3, the DNA is TGTGCCAGCAGCCAAGATACCGCGGGAGCGCGAGAGACCCAGTACTTC. It translates to CASSQDTAGARETQYF.

The V gene is TRBV10-1, the J gene TRBJ2-1, with TRBD1 matching over 7 bases. V was pared by 7 bases and J by 3 bases, with 6 bases of the junction left unmatched. Germline lookup yields CDR1 WNHNN and CDR2 SYGVQD (reference sequence). The CDR3 length is 14 residues. DNA for the CDR3: TGCGCCAGCAAGACAGGGATAAACTACAATGAGCAGTTCTTC. This translates into CASKTGINYNEQFF.